This T cell receptor (beta chain) originates from a study of cytomegalovirus exposure and HLA in healthy donors. Only in-frame clones appear in the TCRdb table, and some are missing; sequencing was by immunoSEQ multiplex PCR. Found here are roughly 73,000 clones, 90% to 95% of them singletons; the top ten hold roughly 3.3%. Regarding the study as a whole: Some public TCRs appeared in many individuals, while most sequences were rare. For cytomegalovirus status, the classifier reportedly gave diagnoses with high specificity and sensitivity. First-cohort TCR clusters were later found to tend to co-occur in the 120 validation repertoires. Three chains tied to CMV proved CMV antigen-specific in vitro.

V lost 5 bases and J 1 base, leaving 18 bases between the germline ends. This CDR3 spans 17 amino acids. Germline values: CDR1 LNHNV, CDR2 YYDKDF (reference sequence). Points on this clone: Its antigen remains unknown.

The sample consisted of PBMCs. The chain couples TRBV15 to TRBJ2-1; perhaps TRBD1 as D (6 bases). This clonotype was sampled from a man aged 18 to 29 in good health and CMV-seronegative. The CDR3 reads CATSSDLHRVSYNEQFF. The CDR3 DNA sequence: TGTGCCACCAGCTCCGACTTACACAGGGTGTCCTACAATGAGCAGTTCTTC.